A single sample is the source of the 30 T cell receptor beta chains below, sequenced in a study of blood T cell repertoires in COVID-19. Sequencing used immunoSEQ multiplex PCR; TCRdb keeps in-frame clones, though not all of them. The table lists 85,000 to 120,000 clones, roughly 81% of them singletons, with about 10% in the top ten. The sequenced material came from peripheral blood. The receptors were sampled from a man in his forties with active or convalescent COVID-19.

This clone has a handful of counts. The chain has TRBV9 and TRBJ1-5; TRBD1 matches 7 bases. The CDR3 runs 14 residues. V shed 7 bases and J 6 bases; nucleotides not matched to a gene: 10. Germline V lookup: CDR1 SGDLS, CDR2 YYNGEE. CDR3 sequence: CASGPQGNGQPQHF. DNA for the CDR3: TGTGCCAGCGGCCCACAGGGGAATGGTCAGCCCCAGCATTTT.

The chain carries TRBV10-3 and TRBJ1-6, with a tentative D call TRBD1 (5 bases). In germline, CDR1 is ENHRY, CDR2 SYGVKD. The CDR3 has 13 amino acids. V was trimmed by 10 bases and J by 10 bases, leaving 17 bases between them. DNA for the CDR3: TGTGCCACCCAAACCGGGGGGAGCTCACCCCTCCACTTT. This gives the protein CATQTGGSSPLHF.

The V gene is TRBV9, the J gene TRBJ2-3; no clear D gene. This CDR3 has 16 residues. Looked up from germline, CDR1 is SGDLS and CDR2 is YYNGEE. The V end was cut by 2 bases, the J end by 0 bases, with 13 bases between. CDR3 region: CASSVGLGTSTDTQYF. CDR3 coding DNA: TGTGCCAGCAGCGTTGGTCTAGGAACTAGCACAGATACGCAGTATTTT.

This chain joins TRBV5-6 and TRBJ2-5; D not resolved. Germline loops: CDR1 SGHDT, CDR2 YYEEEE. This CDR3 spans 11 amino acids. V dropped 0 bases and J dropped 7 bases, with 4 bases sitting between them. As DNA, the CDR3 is TGTGCCAGCAGCTTGGAGCGGACCCAGTACTTC. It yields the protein CASSLERTQYF.

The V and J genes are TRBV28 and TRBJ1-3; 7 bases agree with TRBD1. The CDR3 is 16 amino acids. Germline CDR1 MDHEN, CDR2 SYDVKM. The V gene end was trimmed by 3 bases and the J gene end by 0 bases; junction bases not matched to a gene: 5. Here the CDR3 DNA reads TGTGCCAGCAGTTTTCTCAGGGGGAGCTCTGGAAACACCATATATTTT. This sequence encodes CASSFLRGSSGNTIYF.

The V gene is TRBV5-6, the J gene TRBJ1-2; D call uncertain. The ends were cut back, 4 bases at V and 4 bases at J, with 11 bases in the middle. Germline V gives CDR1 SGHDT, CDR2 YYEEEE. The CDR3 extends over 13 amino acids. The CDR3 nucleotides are TGTGCCAGCAGCCCCTACAGACCCTATGGCTACACCTTC. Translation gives CASSPYRPYGYTF.

The CDR3 reads CAWGVAGGGNYGYTF. CDR3 DNA sequence: TGTGCCTGGGGGGTGGCAGGGGGTGGAAACTATGGCTACACCTTC. V is TRBV30 and J is TRBJ1-2; 7 positions match TRBD1. CDR1 GTSNPN and CDR2 SVGIG come from the germline V gene (reference sequence). The CDR3 has 15 amino acids. J lost 2 bases, V lost 5 bases, and 11 bases had no gene match.

For the CDR3, the DNA is TGTGCCAGCAGCGGGTTACAGGGTTCTAACACCGGGGAGCTGTTTTTT. Protein: CASSGLQGSNTGELFF. This chain joins TRBV11-3 and TRBJ2-2; the D gene is possibly TRBD1 (6 bases). The CDR3 sequence is 16 residues long. The germline CDR1 and CDR2 sequences are SGHNT and YENEEA. Between the trimmed V and J ends, which lost 5 bases and 2 bases, there was a span of 15 bases.

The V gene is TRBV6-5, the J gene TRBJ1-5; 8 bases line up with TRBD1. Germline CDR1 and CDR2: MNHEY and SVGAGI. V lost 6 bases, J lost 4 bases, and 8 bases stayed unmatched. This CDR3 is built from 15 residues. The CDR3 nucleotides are TGTGCCAGCAGAGACACAGGGGGAGGGAATCAGCCCCAGCATTTT. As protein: CASRDTGGGNQPQHF.

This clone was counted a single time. The CDR3 sequence: CAGTRTSGITDTQYF. The CDR3 DNA reads as TGTGCCGGAACTAGGACTAGCGGAATCACAGATACGCAGTATTTT. V usage is TRBV6-5 and J usage is TRBJ2-3, with TRBD2 matching 10 bases. V trimming: 11 bases; J trimming: 2 bases; junction bases outside the gene matches: 10. This CDR3 is built from 15 residues. Germline V gives CDR1 MNHEY, CDR2 SVGAGI.

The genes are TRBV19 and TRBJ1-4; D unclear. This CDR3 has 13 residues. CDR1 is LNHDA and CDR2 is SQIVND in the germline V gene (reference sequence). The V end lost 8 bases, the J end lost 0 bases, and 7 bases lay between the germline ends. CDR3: CASAISTNEKLFF. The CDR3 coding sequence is TGTGCCAGTGCGATCTCAACTAATGAAAAACTGTTTTTT.

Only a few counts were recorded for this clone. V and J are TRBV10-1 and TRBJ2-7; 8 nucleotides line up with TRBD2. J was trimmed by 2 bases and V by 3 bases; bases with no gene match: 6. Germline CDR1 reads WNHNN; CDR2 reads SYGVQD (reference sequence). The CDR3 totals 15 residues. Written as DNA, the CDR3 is TGCGCCAGCAGTGACGGGAGCGGGGGAACCTACGAGCAGTACTTC. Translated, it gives CASSDGSGGTYEQYF.

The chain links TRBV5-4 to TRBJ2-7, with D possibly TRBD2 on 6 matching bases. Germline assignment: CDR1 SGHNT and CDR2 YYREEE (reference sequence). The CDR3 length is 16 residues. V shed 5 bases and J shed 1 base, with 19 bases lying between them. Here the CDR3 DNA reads TGTGCCAGCAGTTTCGATCCGGGACTCCTTTCCTACGAGCAGTACTTC. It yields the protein CASSFDPGLLSYEQYF.

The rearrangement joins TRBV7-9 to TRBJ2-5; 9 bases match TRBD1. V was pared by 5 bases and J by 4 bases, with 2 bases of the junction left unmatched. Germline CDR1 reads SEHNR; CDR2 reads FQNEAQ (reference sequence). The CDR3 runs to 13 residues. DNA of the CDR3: TGTGCCAGCAGCGCGGACAGGGGAGAGACCCAGTACTTC. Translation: CASSADRGETQYF.

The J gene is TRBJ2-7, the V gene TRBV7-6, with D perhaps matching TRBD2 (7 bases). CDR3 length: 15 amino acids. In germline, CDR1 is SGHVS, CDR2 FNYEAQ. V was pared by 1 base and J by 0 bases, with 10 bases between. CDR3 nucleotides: TGTGCCAGCAGCTTAGGGGGGGGCGACTCCTACGAGCAGTACTTC. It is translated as CASSLGGGDSYEQYF.

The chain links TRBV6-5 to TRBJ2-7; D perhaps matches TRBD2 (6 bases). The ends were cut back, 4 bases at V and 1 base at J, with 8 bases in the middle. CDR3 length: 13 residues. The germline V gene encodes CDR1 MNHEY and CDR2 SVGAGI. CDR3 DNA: TGTGCCAGCAGTTCTGGGACTTCCTACGAGCAGTACTTC. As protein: CASSSGTSYEQYF.

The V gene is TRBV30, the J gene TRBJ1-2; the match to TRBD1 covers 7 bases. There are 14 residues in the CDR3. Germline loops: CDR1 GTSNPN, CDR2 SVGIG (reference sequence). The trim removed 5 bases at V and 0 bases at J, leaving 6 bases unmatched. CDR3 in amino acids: CAWGTGVANYGYTF. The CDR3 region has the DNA TGTGCCTGGGGAACAGGGGTCGCTAACTATGGCTACACCTTC.

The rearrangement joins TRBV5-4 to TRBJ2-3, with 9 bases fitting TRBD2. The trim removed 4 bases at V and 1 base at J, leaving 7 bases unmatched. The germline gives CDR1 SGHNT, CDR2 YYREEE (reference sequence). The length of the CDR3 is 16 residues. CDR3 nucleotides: TGTGCCAGCAGCGAAAGGTTAGCGGGGGGCACAGATACGCAGTATTTT. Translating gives CASSERLAGGTDTQYF. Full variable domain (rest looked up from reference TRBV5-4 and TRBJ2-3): ETGVTQSPTHLIKTRGQQVTLRCSSQSGHNTVSWYQQALGQGPQFIFQYYREEENGRGNFPPRFSGLQFPNYSSELNVNALELDDSALYLCASSERLAGGTDTQYFGPGTRLTVL.

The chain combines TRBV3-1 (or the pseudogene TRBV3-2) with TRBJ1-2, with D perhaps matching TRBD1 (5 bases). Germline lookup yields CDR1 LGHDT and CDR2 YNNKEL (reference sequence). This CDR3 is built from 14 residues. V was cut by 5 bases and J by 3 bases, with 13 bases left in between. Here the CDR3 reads CASSFGAGYYGYTF. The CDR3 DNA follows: TGTGCCAGCAGCTTTGGGGCAGGGTACTATGGCTACACCTTC.

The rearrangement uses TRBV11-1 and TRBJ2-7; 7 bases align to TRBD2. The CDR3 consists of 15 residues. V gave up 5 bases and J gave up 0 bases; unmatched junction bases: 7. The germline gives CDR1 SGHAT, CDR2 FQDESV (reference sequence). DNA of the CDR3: TGTGCCAGCAGCCCTAGGGAGGGGAGCTCCTACGAGCAGTACTTC. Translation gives CASSPREGSSYEQYF.

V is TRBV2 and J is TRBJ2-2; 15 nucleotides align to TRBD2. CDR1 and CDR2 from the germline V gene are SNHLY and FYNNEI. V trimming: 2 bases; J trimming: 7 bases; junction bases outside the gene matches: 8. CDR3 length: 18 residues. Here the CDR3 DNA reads TGTGCCAGCAGTGAATGGCGGACTAGCGGGGGGGAAGGCGGGGAGCTGTTTTTT. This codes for CASSEWRTSGGEGGELFF. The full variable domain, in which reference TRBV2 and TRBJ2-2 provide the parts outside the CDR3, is EPEVTQTPSHQVTQMGQEVILRCVPISNHLYFYWYRQILGQKVEFLVSFYNNEISEKSEIFDDQFSVERPDGSNFTLKIRSTKLEDSAMYFCASSEWRTSGGEGGELFFGEGSRLTVL.

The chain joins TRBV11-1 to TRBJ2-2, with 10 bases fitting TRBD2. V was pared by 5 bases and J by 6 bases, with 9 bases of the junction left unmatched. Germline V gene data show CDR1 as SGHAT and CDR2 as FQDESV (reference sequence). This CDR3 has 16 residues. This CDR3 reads CASSRSGGAGAGELFF. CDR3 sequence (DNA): TGTGCCAGCAGCCGCAGCGGGGGGGCCGGGGCCGGGGAGCTGTTTTTT.

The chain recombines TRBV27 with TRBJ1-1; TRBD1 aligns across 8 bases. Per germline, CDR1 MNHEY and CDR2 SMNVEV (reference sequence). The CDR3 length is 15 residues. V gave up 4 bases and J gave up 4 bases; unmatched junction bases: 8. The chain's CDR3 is CASSSRDRLGTEAFF. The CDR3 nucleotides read TGTGCCAGCAGTTCCCGGGACAGGCTCGGCACTGAAGCTTTCTTT.

The CDR3 DNA sequence: TGTGCCAGCAGCCAAATCCCGGGGGTCTCTAGTACTGAAGCTTTCTTT. It translates to CASSQIPGVSSTEAFF. The genes are TRBV9 and TRBJ1-1, with a tentative D call TRBD1 (5 bases). This CDR3 comprises 16 residues. Trimming cost V 4 bases and J 5 bases, with 21 bases left between them. CDR1 and CDR2 from the germline V gene are SGDLS and YYNGEE.

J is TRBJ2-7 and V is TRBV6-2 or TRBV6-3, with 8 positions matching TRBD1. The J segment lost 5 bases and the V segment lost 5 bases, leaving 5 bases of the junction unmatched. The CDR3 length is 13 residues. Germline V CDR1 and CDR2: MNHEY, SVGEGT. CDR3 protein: CASSRTGSNEQYF. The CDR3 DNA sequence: TGTGCCAGCAGTCGGACAGGGTCGAACGAGCAGTACTTC.

The CDR3 DNA reads TGTGCCAGCAGCTTACAAACTGAAGCTTTCTTT. It is translated as CASSLQTEAFF. The chain couples TRBV7-9 to TRBJ1-1; D unclear. V lost 2 bases and J lost 5, with 3 bases in between. Germline lookup yields CDR1 SEHNR and CDR2 FQNEAQ (reference sequence). The CDR3 extends over 11 amino acids.

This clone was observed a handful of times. The CDR3 DNA sequence: TGCAGCGTTGAGACGGGTGTGATCACTGAAGCTTTCTTT. Its protein product is CSVETGVITEAFF. The chain uses TRBV29-1 and TRBJ1-1, with D unclear. The germline V gene has CDR1 SQVTM and CDR2 ANQGSEA. Deletions cut 3 bases from V and 4 bases from J, with 12 bases between. The CDR3 extends over 13 amino acids.

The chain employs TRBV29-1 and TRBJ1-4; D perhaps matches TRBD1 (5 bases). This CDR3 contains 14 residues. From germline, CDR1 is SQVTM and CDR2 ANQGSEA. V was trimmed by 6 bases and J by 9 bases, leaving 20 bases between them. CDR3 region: CSVLFRGGEKKLFF. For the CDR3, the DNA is TGCAGCGTCCTTTTCCGGGGAGGGGAGAAAAAACTGTTTTTT.

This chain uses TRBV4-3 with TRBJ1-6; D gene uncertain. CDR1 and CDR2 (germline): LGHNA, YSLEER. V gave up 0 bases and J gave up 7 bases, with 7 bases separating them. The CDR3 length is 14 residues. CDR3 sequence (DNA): TGCGCCAGCAGCCAAGATTTCGTGAATTCACCCCTCCACTTT. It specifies CASSQDFVNSPLHF.

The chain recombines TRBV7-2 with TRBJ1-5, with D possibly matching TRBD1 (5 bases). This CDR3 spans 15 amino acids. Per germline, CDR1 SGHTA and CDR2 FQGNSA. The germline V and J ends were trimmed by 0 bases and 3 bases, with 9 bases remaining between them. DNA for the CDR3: TGTGCCAGCAGCTTAGCCTCGGACATCAATCAGCCCCAGCATTTT. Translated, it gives CASSLASDINQPQHF.